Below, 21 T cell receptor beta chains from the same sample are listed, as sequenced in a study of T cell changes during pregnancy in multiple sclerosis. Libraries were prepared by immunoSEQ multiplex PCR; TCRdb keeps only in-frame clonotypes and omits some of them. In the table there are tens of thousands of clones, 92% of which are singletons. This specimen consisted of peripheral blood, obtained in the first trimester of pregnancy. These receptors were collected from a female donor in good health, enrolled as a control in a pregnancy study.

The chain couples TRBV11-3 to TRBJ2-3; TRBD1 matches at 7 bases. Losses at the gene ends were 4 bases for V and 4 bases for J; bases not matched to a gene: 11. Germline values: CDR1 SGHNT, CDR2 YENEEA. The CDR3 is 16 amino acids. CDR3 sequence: CASSSSVGGRADTQYF. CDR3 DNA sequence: TGTGCCAGCAGCTCGTCGGTAGGGGGCAGAGCAGATACGCAGTATTTT.

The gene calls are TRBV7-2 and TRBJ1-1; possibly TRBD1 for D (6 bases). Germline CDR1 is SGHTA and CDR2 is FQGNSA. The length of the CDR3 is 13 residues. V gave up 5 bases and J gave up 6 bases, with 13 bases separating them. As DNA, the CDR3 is TGTGCCAGCAGCGACAACAGGGCCGCTGAAGCTTTCTTT. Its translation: CASSDNRAAEAFF.

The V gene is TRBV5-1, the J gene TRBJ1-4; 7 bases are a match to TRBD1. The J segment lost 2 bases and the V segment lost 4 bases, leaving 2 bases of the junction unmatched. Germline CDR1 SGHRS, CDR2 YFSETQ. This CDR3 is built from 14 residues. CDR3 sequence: CASSMTGTNEKLFF. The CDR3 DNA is TGCGCCAGCAGCATGACAGGGACTAATGAAAAACTGTTTTTT. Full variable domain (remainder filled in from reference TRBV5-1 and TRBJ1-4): KAGVTQTPRYLIKTRGQQVTLSCSPISGHRSVSWYQQTPGQGLQFLFEYFSETQRNKGNFPGRFSGRQFSNSRSEMNVSTLELGDSALYLCASSMTGTNEKLFFGSGTQLSVL.

DNA of the CDR3: TGCGCCAGCAGCCAAGATAACTCCATGATCTACGAGCAGTACTTC. Encoded protein: CASSQDNSMIYEQYF. The V and J genes are TRBV4-1 and TRBJ2-7; D remains ambiguous. This CDR3 contains 15 residues. V lost 0 bases and J 3 bases, leaving 12 bases between the germline ends. Germline CDR1 MGHRA, CDR2 YSYEKL.

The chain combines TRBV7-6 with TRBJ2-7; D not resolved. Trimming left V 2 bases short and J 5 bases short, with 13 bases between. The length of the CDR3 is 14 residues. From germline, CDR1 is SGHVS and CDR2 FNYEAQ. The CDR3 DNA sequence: TGTGCCAGCAGCTTACTACTAAGTGGTAACGAGCAGTACTTC. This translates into CASSLLLSGNEQYF.

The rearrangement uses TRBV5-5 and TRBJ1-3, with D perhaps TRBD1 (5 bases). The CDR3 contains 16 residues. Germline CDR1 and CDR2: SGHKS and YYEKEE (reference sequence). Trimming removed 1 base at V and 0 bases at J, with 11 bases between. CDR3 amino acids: CASSLWARDSGNTIYF. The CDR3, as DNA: TGTGCCAGCAGCTTGTGGGCCAGGGACTCTGGAAACACCATATATTTT.

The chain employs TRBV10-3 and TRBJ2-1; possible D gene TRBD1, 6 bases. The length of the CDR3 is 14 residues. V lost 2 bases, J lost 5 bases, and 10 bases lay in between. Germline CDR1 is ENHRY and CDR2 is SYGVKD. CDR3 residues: CAISEARGNNEQFF. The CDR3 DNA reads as TGTGCCATCAGTGAGGCTAGGGGGAACAATGAGCAGTTCTTC.

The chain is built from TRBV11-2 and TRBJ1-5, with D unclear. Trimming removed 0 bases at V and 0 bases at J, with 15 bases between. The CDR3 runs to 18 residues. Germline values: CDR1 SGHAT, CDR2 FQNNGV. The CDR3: CASSLDGLNYYSNQPQHF. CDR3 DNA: TGTGCCAGCAGCTTAGACGGACTCAATTATTATAGCAATCAGCCCCAGCATTTT.

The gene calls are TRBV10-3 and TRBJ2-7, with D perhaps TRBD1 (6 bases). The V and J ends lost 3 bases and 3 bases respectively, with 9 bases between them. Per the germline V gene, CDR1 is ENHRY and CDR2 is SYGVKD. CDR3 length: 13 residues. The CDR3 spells CAISDLQGYEQYF. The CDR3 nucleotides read TGTGCCATCAGTGACCTACAGGGCTACGAGCAGTACTTC.

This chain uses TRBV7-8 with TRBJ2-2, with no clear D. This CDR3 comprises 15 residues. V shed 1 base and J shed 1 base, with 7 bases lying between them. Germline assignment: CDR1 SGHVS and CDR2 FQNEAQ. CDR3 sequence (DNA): TGTGCCAGCAGCTTAGGATCAGGGAACACCGGGGAGCTGTTTTTT. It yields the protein CASSLGSGNTGELFF. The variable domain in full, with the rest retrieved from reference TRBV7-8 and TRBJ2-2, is GAGVSQSPRYKVAKRGQDVALRCDPISGHVSLFWYQQALGQGPEFLTYFQNEAQLDKSGLPSDRFFAERPEGSVSTLKIQRTQQEDSAVYLCASSLGSGNTGELFFGEGSRLTVL.

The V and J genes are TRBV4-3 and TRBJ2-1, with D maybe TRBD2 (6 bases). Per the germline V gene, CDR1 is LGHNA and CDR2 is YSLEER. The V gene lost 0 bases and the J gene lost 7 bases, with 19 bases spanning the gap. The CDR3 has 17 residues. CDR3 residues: CASSQDQGVRAGNEQFF. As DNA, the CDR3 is TGCGCCAGCAGCCAAGATCAGGGCGTAAGGGCGGGGAATGAGCAGTTCTTC.

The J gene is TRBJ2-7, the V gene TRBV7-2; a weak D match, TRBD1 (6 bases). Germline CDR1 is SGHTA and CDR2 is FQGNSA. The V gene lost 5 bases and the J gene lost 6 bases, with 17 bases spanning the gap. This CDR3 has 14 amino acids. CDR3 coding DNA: TGTGCCAGCAGCGTGCTCGTTGGGGGCGTCGAGCAGTACTTC. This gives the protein CASSVLVGGVEQYF.

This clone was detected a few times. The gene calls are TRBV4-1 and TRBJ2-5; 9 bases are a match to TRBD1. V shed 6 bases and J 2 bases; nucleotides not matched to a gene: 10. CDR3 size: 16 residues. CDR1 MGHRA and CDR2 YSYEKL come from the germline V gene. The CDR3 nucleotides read TGCGCCAGCAGACAGGGGGCAGGGGGGTTACAAGAGACCCAGTACTTC. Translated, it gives CASRQGAGGLQETQYF.

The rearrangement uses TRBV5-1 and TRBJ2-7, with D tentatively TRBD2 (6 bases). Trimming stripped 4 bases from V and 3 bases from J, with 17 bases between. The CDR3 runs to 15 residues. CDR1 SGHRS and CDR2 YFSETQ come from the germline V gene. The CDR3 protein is CASSLAPGEGYEQYF. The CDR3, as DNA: TGCGCCAGCAGCCTGGCCCCGGGAGAGGGCTACGAGCAGTACTTC.

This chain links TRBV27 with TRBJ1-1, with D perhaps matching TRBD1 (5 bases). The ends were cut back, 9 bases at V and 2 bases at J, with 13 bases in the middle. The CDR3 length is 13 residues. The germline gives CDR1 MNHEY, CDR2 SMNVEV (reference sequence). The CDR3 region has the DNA TGTGCCAGTCAAATCACAGGTAACACTGAAGCTTTCTTT. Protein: CASQITGNTEAFF.

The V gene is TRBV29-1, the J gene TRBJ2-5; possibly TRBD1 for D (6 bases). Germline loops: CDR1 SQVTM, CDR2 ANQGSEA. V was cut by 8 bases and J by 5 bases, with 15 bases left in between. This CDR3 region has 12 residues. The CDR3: CSLIGGGETQYF. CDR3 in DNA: TGCAGCCTCATAGGGGGTGGGGAGACCCAGTACTTC.

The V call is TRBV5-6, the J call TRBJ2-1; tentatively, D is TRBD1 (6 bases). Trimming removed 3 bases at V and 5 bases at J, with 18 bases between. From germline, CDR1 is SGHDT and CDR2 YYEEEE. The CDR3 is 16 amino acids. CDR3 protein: CASSSGTLMGHNEQFF. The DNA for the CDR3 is TGTGCCAGCAGCTCTGGGACACTAATGGGGCACAATGAGCAGTTCTTC. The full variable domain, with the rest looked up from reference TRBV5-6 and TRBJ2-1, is DAGVTQSPTHLIKTRGQQVTLRCSPKSGHDTVSWYQQALGQGPQFIFQYYEEEERQRGNFPDRFSGHQFPNYSSELNVNALLLGDSALYLCASSSGTLMGHNEQFFGPGTRLTVL.

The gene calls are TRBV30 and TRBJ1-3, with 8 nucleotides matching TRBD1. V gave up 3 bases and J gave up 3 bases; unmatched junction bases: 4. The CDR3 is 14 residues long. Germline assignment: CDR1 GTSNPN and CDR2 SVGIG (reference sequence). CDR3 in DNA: TGTGCCTGGAGCCAACAGGGGGTTGGAAACACCATATATTTT. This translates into CAWSQQGVGNTIYF.

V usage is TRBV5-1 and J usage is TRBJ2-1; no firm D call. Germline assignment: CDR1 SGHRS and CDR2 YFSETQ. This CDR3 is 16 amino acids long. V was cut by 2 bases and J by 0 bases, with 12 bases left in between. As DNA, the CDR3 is TGCGCCAGCAGCTTCGCGAGGCGGAGCTCCTACAATGAGCAGTTCTTC. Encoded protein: CASSFARRSSYNEQFF.

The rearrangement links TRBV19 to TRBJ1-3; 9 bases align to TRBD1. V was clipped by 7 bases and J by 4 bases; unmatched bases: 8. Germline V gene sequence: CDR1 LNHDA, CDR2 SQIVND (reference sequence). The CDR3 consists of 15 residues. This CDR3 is CASTGGQGRGNTIYF. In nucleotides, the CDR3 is TGTGCCAGTACCGGAGGACAGGGGAGGGGAAACACCATATATTTT.

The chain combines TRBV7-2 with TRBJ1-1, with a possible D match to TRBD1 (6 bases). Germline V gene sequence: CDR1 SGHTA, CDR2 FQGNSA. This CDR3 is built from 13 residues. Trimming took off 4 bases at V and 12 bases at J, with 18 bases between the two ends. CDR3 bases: TGTGCCAGCAGCTACCTGGGGGCGACCAAAACTTTCTTT. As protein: CASSYLGATKTFF.